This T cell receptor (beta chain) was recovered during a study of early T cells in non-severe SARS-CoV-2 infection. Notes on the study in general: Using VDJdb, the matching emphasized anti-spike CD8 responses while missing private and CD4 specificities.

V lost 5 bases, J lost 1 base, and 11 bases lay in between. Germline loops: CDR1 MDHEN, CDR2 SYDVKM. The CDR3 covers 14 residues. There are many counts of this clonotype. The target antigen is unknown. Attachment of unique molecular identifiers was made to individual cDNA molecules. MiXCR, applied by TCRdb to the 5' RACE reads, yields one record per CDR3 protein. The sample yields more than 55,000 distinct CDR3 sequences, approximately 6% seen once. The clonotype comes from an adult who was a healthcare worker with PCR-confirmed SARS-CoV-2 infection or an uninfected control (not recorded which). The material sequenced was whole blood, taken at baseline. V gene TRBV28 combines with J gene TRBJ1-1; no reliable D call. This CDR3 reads CASSVGLPNTEAFF. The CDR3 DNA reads TGTGCCAGCAGTGTAGGACTCCCGAACACTGAAGCTTTCTTT. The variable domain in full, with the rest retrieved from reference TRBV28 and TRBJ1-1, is DVKVTQSSRYLVKRTGEKVFLECVQDMDHENMFWYRQDPGLGLRLIYFSYDVKMKEKGDIPEGYSVSREKKERFSLILESASTNQTSMYLCASSVGLPNTEAFFGQGTRLTVV.